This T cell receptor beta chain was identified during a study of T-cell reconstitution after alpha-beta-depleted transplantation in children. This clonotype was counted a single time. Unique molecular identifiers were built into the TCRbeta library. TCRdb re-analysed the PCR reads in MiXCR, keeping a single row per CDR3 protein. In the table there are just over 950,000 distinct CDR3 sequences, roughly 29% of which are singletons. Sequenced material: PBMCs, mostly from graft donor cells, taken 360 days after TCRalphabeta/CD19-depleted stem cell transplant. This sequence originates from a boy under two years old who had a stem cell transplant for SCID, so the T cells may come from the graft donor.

The CDR3 sequence: CASRFSPGTGLNQPQHF. DNA for the CDR3: TGTGCCAGCAGATTTTCTCCCGGGACAGGGCTCAATCAGCCCCAGCATTTT. This chain links TRBV2 with TRBJ1-5, with TRBD1 matching over 9 bases. V lost 6 bases to trimming and J lost 3 bases; unmatched junction nucleotides: 12. This CDR3 contains 17 residues. Germline-derived CDR1 and CDR2 are SNHLY and FYNNEI.